The 11 T cell receptor beta chains in this list originate from one sample, sequenced in a study of long-term antiretroviral therapy in people with HIV. The authors ran the immunoSEQ assay, v3.0, at survey level. Assay used: immunoSEQ multiplex PCR; TCRdb lists only in-frame clones, some missing. The data show about 50,000 clones, approximately 79% seen once. The sample was unsorted PBMCs, taken 0.8 years after starting antiretroviral therapy. These receptors came from a woman under 30 with HIV.

The rearrangement links TRBV7-6 to TRBJ1-1; D may be TRBD1 (6 bases). Trimming took 5 bases from V and 1 from J, leaving 14 bases between them. Per germline, CDR1 SGHVS and CDR2 FNYEAQ. The length of the CDR3 is 15 residues. The CDR3 protein is CASSPSPTGNTEAFF. Written as DNA, the CDR3 is TGTGCCAGCAGCCCCAGCCCGACAGGGAACACTGAAGCTTTCTTT.

The rearrangement joins TRBV18 to TRBJ2-1, with D possibly TRBD1 on 6 matching bases. Trimming removed 4 bases at V and 9 bases at J, with 13 bases between. This CDR3 comprises 13 residues. The germline V gene has CDR1 KGHSH and CDR2 LQKENI. This chain's CDR3 is CASSLDRSSEQFF. Here the CDR3 DNA reads TGTGCCAGCTCACTCGACAGGTCATCTGAGCAGTTCTTC.

The chain recombines TRBV14 with TRBJ1-3; D gene unclear. The CDR3 consists of 16 residues. V lost 0 bases, J lost 0 bases, and 9 bases lay in between. Per the germline V gene, CDR1 is SGHDN and CDR2 is FVKESK. In DNA form, the CDR3 reads TGTGCCAGCAGCCAAGATCTCTCCGCCTCTGGAAACACCATATATTTT. Translating gives CASSQDLSASGNTIYF.

CDR3 bases: TGTGCCAGCAGTCTCTCCGGCTTCGAAGAGACCCAGTACTTC. This codes for CASSLSGFEETQYF. V gene TRBV6-5 combines with J gene TRBJ2-5; D not resolved. The CDR3 extends over 14 amino acids. Germline V gene sequence: CDR1 MNHEY, CDR2 SVGAGI. V lost 5 bases to trimming and J lost 3 bases, with 13 bases between them.

This clone was observed once. The J gene is TRBJ2-1, the V gene TRBV7-3, with 8 bases aligning to TRBD2. Germline values: CDR1 SGHTA, CDR2 FQGTGA. There are 15 residues in the CDR3. With 2 bases clipped from V and 4 bases from J, the junction kept 4 bases outside the gene matches. The CDR3 DNA reads TGTGCCAGCAGCTTAGAAGCGGGAGTTTACAATGAGCAGTTCTTC. Translated: CASSLEAGVYNEQFF.

V gene TRBV5-4 combines with J gene TRBJ2-3; D may match TRBD1 or TRBD2 (5 bases each). V gave up 3 bases and J gave up 1 base, with 18 bases separating them. Germline-derived CDR1 and CDR2 are SGHNT and YYREEE (reference sequence). The CDR3 length is 17 residues. The CDR3 DNA reads as TGTGCCAGCAGCTCGGACCGGGACCCCTCTGGCACAGATACGCAGTATTTT. Protein sequence: CASSSDRDPSGTDTQYF.

J is TRBJ2-5 and V is TRBV28; D is unresolved. The V end lost 2 bases, the J end lost 5 bases, and 9 bases lay between the germline ends. Germline V gene data show CDR1 as MDHEN and CDR2 as SYDVKM. This CDR3 contains 13 residues. The CDR3 DNA is TGTGCCAGCAGTTTACCGGCCAGGGAGACCCAGTACTTC. Its translation is CASSLPARETQYF. Based on the CDR3 plus reference TRBV28 and TRBJ2-5, the full variable domain is DVKVTQSSRYLVKRTGEKVFLECVQDMDHENMFWYRQDPGLGLRLIYFSYDVKMKEKGDIPEGYSVSREKKERFSLILESASTNQTSMYLCASSLPARETQYFGPGTRLLVL.

As regards this clone: At the DNA level, this CDR3 is encoded by other sequences in the same sample as well. The rearrangement joins TRBV4-3 to TRBJ2-7; no reliable D call. In germline, CDR1 is LGHNA, CDR2 YSLEER. There are 14 residues in the CDR3. Trimming removed 3 bases at V and 3 bases at J, with 12 bases between. CDR3 region: CASSQGLQSYEQYF. CDR3 nucleotide sequence: TGCGCCAGCAGCCAGGGATTACAGAGCTACGAGCAGTACTTC.

This clone was found once. V gene TRBV27 combines with J gene TRBJ1-2, with D possibly TRBD1 on 5 matching bases. V dropped 0 bases and J dropped 8 bases, with 10 bases sitting between them. The CDR3 spans 13 residues. Per germline, CDR1 MNHEY and CDR2 SMNVEV (reference sequence). This chain's CDR3 is CASSLSLRDGYTF. For the CDR3, the DNA is TGTGCCAGCAGTTTATCGCTCAGGGACGGCTACACCTTC.

The chain is built from TRBV6-6 and TRBJ2-6; D unclear. Germline-derived CDR1 and CDR2 are MNHNY and SVGAGI (reference sequence). V was shortened by 6 bases and J by 1 base, with 10 bases between the two germline ends. CDR3 length equals 15 residues. CDR3 in DNA: TGTGCCAGCAGCCCGGAAGGGTCTGGGGCCAACGTCCTGACTTTC. Protein: CASSPEGSGANVLTF.

Only one count was recorded for this clone. The rearrangement links TRBV5-4 to TRBJ1-1, with a tentative D call TRBD1 (5 bases). CDR3 length: 16 residues. V lost 2 bases and J 1 base, leaving 15 bases between the germline ends. Germline V gene sequence: CDR1 SGHNT, CDR2 YYREEE (reference sequence). The CDR3 DNA follows: TGTGCCAGCAGCTTCGTAGGCAGACAGTCGAACACTGAAGCTTTCTTT. Translating gives CASSFVGRQSNTEAFF.